This T cell receptor (beta chain) was identified during a study of blood T cells in healthy people across ages. There are a few counts of this clonotype. The antigen is undetermined. Primers used in a second PCR of about 7 to 12 cycles were a sample-barcoded 5' primer and a J-beta primer mix. Through a template-switch adaptor with 12 random nucleotides, each cDNA molecule received a tag. Per sample, CDR3-containing paired-end reads numbered at least 2.5 million. MiXCR, applied by TCRdb to the 5' RACE reads, yields one record per CDR3 protein. This table holds 1.5 million to 2 million distinct CDR3 sequences, 28% found once. This CDR3 is 15 amino acids long. Looked up from germline, CDR1 is SGHDT and CDR2 is YYEEEE. Trimming at V came to 1 base and at J to 7 bases, leaving 6 bases not matched to a gene. Whole-study findings and limits: Measured against age, TCR beta diversity per million T cells decreased in a roughly linear manner. When set beside aged donors, long-lived donors presented more naive CD4+ cells and higher diversity.

Sample: blood. The gene calls are TRBV5-6 and TRBJ2-1; TRBD2 agrees at 9 bases. This clonotype was sampled from a woman between 25 and 40 years old in good health. In DNA, the CDR3 is TGTGCCAGCAGCTTGCCTAGCGGGATGAATAATGAGCAGTTCTTC. Residues: CASSLPSGMNNEQFF.